This T cell receptor delta chain was sequenced for a study of gamma-delta T cells after stem cell transplantation. About this clone: The same CDR3 also results from other DNA sequences found in this sample.

The CDR3 runs 24 residues. The germline CDR1 and CDR2 sequences are TSWWSYY and QGS. The junction had 28 bases not matched to a gene; V was cut back by 2 bases and J by 0 bases. TCRdb made new clone calls on the RT-PCR reads using CATT. The data contain 2,500 to 3,000 delta-chain clones, around 5% of them singletons. Sequencing input: gamma-delta T cells. The gene calls are TRDV1 and TRDJ1, with TRDD3 matching over 9 bases. This TCR came from a human donor. It is not recorded whose cells these are; they may come from a transplant donor. The CDR3 protein is CALGENIGSSVYWGRPRYTDKLIF. The CDR3 DNA sequence: TGTGCTCTTGGGGAAAATATAGGGTCCTCCGTTTACTGGGGGAGGCCTAGGTACACCGATAAACTCATCTTT.